This T cell receptor (beta chain) came from a study of memory CD4+ T cells and cytomegalovirus serostatus. The sort gate was single viable CD3+CD4+CD8-CD45RO+ cells for memory CD4+ T cells. From germline, CDR1 is KGHSH and CDR2 LQKENI. The V and J ends lost 2 bases and 0 bases respectively, with 10 bases between them. The CDR3 has 15 amino acids. Source study methods: Out-of-frame sequences were removed, leaving 2 million to 2.5 million distinct TCRbeta sequences. Assay used: immunoSEQ multiplex PCR; TCRdb lists only in-frame clones, some missing. The DNA was the basis for D and trimming; V, J and clone size are from that table. The sample holds about 60,000 clones, 70% to 80% seen once.

The rearrangement joins TRBV18 to TRBJ1-2; D is uncertain. The sample consisted of memory CD4+ T cells from blood. This receptor was identified in an adult in good health and CMV-seronegative. This CDR3 reads CASSPTSKANYGYTF. CDR3 bases: TGTGCCAGCTCACCAACCTCAAAAGCTAACTATGGCTACACCTTC.